This is a list of T cell receptor beta chains from one sample in a study of blood T cell repertoires in COVID-19. Repertoires were generated with immunoSEQ multiplex PCR, while TCRdb's copy carries only in-frame clones and drops some. The table lists hundreds of thousands of clones, 87% of them singletons. Sequenced input: PBMCs or T cells enriched from blood (not recorded which). These TCRs come from a woman in her thirties with acute COVID-19. Both conserved end residues are part of each CDR3. A D gene is named only where the DNA matches it firmly. Some rows have no size entry. The others give once, few or many, or a class for an expanded clone.

v_gene,j_gene,abundance,d_gene,CDR3aa,CDR3nt
TRBV18,TRBJ2-1,-,-,CASSDLGGDEQFF,TGTGCCAGCTCCGACCTTGGAGGGGATGAGCAGTTCTTC
TRBV29-1,TRBJ2-3,-,TRBD2,CSDTTSGGADTQYF,TGCAGCGATACGACTAGCGGGGGGGCAGATACGCAGTATTTT
TRBV20-1,TRBJ1-1,-,-,CSAPGERAFF,TGCAGTGCTCCCGGGGAGAGAGCTTTCTTT
TRBV27,TRBJ1-6,-,TRBD1,CASSRTGGLSYNSPLHF,TGTGCCAGCAGTAGGACAGGGGGCCTCTCCTATAATTCACCCCTCCACTTT
TRBV5-1,TRBJ1-1,-,TRBD1,CASSWTGDNTEAFF,TGCGCCAGCAGCTGGACAGGGGACAACACTGAAGCTTTCTTT
TRBV19,TRBJ1-1,once,TRBD1,CASSWTGYTEAFF,TGTGCCAGTTCTTGGACAGGGTACACTGAAGCTTTCTTT
TRBV11-2,TRBJ2-1,few,-,CASSLAAGEQFF,TGTGCCAGCAGCTTGGCGGCGGGTGAGCAGTTCTTC
TRBV3-1/TRBV3-2,TRBJ2-5,-,TRBD1,CASSPPGQLGETQYF,TGTGCCAGCAGCCCACCGGGACAGCTCGGGGAGACCCAGTACTTC
TRBV6-5,TRBJ1-2,-,-,CASKAGSNYGYTF,TGTGCCAGCAAGGCAGGATCTAACTATGGCTACACCTTC
TRBV19,TRBJ1-1,-,TRBD1,CASSTYKTGVGEAFF,TGTGCCAGTAGTACATATAAAACAGGGGTCGGTGAAGCTTTCTTT
TRBV7-9,TRBJ2-7,-,TRBD2,CASSNRLAGLYEQYF,TGTGCCAGCAGCAACCGACTAGCGGGGCTATACGAGCAGTACTTC
TRBV19,TRBJ1-6,-,-,CASSEGWLNSPLHF,TGTGCCAGTAGCGAGGGTTGGCTTAATTCACCCCTCCACTTT
TRBV7-9,TRBJ2-5,-,TRBD2,CASSLGLAGAYQETQYF,TGTGCCAGCAGCTTAGGCCTAGCGGGGGCGTACCAAGAGACCCAGTACTTC
TRBV11-2,TRBJ2-7,-,TRBD1,CASSHGQGTYEQYF,TGTGCCAGCAGCCACGGACAGGGAACCTACGAGCAGTACTTC
TRBV9,TRBJ2-5,-,TRBD2,CASSLTGGPEETQYF,TGTGCCAGCAGCCTGACGGGGGGGCCGGAAGAGACCCAGTACTTC
TRBV5-6,TRBJ2-5,once,-,CASSLSLEEETQYF,TGTGCCAGCAGCTTGAGTTTGGAGGAGGAGACCCAGTACTTC
TRBV18,TRBJ1-1,-,TRBD1,CASSGQGVGTEAFF,TGTGCCAGCTCCGGACAGGGGGTAGGGACTGAAGCTTTCTTT
TRBV30,TRBJ1-5,-,-,CAWSHQGSGPQHF,TGTGCCTGGAGTCACCAGGGCTCTGGGCCCCAGCATTTT
TRBV6-6,TRBJ2-5,-,TRBD2,CASSQTMPGLAGGGQETQYF,TGTGCCAGCAGCCAGACGATGCCGGGACTAGCGGGGGGGGGACAAGAGACCCAGTACTTC
TRBV6-4,TRBJ2-1,-,TRBD2,CASTRGAHEQFF,TGTGCCAGCACGCGGGGGGCCCATGAGCAGTTCTTC
TRBV2,TRBJ1-2,-,-,CASTPSTYSLYGYTF,TGTGCCAGCACCCCCTCGACGTACAGTCTGTATGGCTACACCTTC
TRBV7-8,TRBJ2-7,-,TRBD1,CASSLNRGTYEQYF,TGTGCCAGCAGCTTAAACAGGGGGACCTACGAGCAGTACTTC
TRBV29-1,TRBJ2-7,-,TRBD2,CSVVPYVAGGATVGVEQYF,TGCAGCGTCGTCCCCTATGTAGCGGGGGGTGCCACCGTCGGAGTCGAGCAGTACTTC
TRBV5-1,TRBJ2-7,-,TRBD1,CASSLGQGPWSEQYF,TGCGCCAGCAGCTTGGGACAGGGACCCTGGAGTGAGCAGTACTTC
TRBV19,TRBJ1-1,-,-,CASSMGEGNTEAFF,TGTGCCAGTAGTATGGGGGAGGGGAACACTGAAGCTTTCTTT
TRBV7-9,TRBJ2-2,-,-,CASRAGLANTGELFF,TGTGCCAGCCGTGCAGGGCTAGCGAACACCGGGGAGCTGTTTTTT
TRBV11-2,TRBJ1-4,-,-,CASSVGGTNEKLFF,TGTGCCAGCAGCGTCGGGGGGACTAATGAAAAACTGTTTTTT
TRBV18,TRBJ1-1,-,TRBD1,CASSPTTGVRNAEAFF,TGTGCCAGCTCACCTACAACAGGGGTCCGGAACGCTGAAGCTTTCTTT
TRBV7-9,TRBJ1-2,-,-,CASSLSLANYGYTF,TGTGCCAGCAGCTTATCCCTAGCTAACTATGGCTACACCTTC